What follows are 19 T cell receptor beta chains derived from one specimen sequenced in a study of radiation and T cells in renal cell carcinoma. Sequenced by immunoSEQ multiplex PCR; TCRdb stores in-frame clones only, minus some. The repertoire includes roughly 100,000 clones, 80% to 90% of them detected once, and 6.5% to 8% sits in the top ten. Specified time point: blood 4 weeks post-SBRT, at nephrectomy. Treatment denoted: 15 Gy SBRT to primary tumor, nephrectomy 4 weeks later. The sample here was blood, taken from a patient whose treatment included radiotherapy and nephrectomy. These receptors came from a man between 60 and 70 years old with renal cell carcinoma.

The V call is TRBV10-3, the J call TRBJ2-5; the match to TRBD1 covers 9 bases. Germline V gene sequence: CDR1 ENHRY, CDR2 SYGVKD. V dropped 2 bases and J dropped 3; count of bases not matched to a gene: 7. The CDR3 covers 16 residues. The CDR3 nucleotides are TGTGCCATCAGTGAGATACCCCGGACAGGGGAAGAGACCCAGTACTTC. Residues: CAISEIPRTGEETQYF.

V usage is TRBV5-1 and J usage is TRBJ2-5; perhaps TRBD1 as D (7 bases). Deletions cut 6 bases from V and 5 bases from J, with 17 bases between. The CDR3 is 14 amino acids. The germline V gene encodes CDR1 SGHRS and CDR2 YFSETQ. Written as DNA, the CDR3 is TGCGCCAGCAATCAGGGGGGTGGTTCGGAGACCCAGTACTTC. Its translation: CASNQGGGSETQYF.

The J gene is TRBJ2-1, the V gene TRBV25-1, with 10 bases matching TRBD1. Germline lookup yields CDR1 MGHDK and CDR2 SYGVNS. The CDR3 runs to 17 residues. Germline trimming cut 3 bases from V and 6 bases from J; bases unmatched to any gene: 11. The CDR3 DNA sequence: TGTGCCAGCAGTGACCCCCCGACAGGGGGCTCAGGCAATGAGCAGTTCTTC. This translates into CASSDPPTGGSGNEQFF.

The chain has TRBV7-8 and TRBJ2-7, with D possibly called TRBD1 or TRBD2 (6 bases each). The ends were cut back, 5 bases at V and 9 bases at J, with 32 bases in the middle. This CDR3 is 18 amino acids long. Germline lookup yields CDR1 SGHVS and CDR2 FQNEAQ. The CDR3 is CASSLRGGPGQLPGGQYF. The CDR3, as DNA: TGTGCCAGCAGCCTGCGAGGGGGACCCGGGCAGTTACCCGGGGGGCAGTACTTC. Based on the CDR3 plus reference TRBV7-8 and TRBJ2-7, the full variable domain is GAGVSQSPRYKVAKRGQDVALRCDPISGHVSLFWYQQALGQGPEFLTYFQNEAQLDKSGLPSDRFFAERPEGSVSTLKIQRTQQEDSAVYLCASSLRGGPGQLPGGQYFGPGTRLTVT.

The chain is built from TRBV7-7 and TRBJ2-5; D might be TRBD2 (7 bases). Deletions cut 5 bases from V and 5 bases from J, with 15 bases between. The CDR3 contains 14 residues. Germline V gene lookup returns CDR1 SSHAT and CDR2 FNYEAQ (reference sequence). CDR3 in amino acids: CASSPTGGGETQYF. Here the CDR3 DNA reads TGTGCCAGCAGCCCGACGGGGGGCGGCGAGACCCAGTACTTC. Full variable domain (outside the CDR3, taken from reference TRBV7-7 and TRBJ2-5): GAGVSQSPRYKVTKRGQDVTLRCDPISSHATLYWYQQALGQGPEFLTYFNYEAQPDKSGLPSDRFSAERPEGSISTLTIQRTEQRDSAMYRCASSPTGGGETQYFGPGTRLLVL.

The chain combines TRBV7-2 with TRBJ1-1, with D possibly being TRBD1 (6 bases). The germline V gene has CDR1 SGHTA and CDR2 FQGNSA. The ends were cut back, 5 bases at V and 5 bases at J, with 15 bases in the middle. The CDR3 length is 14 residues. CDR3 sequence reads: CASSATGGRTEAFF. The DNA for the CDR3 is TGTGCCAGCAGCGCGACGGGGGGCCGGACTGAAGCTTTCTTT.

The chain joins TRBV10-3 to TRBJ1-1, with D tentatively TRBD1 (5 bases). This CDR3 comprises 15 residues. CDR1 and CDR2 from the germline V gene are ENHRY and SYGVKD. Trimming removed 6 bases at V and 0 bases at J, with 14 bases between. The CDR3 DNA is TGTGCCATCAGAAGTGGGGCGGGGATGAACACTGAAGCTTTCTTT. Protein product: CAIRSGAGMNTEAFF.

The chain uses TRBV5-1 and TRBJ2-5, with TRBD1 matching over 8 bases. The CDR3 totals 15 residues. Germline-derived CDR1 and CDR2 are SGHRS and YFSETQ. J was trimmed by 5 bases and V by 0 bases; bases with no gene match: 6. This chain's CDR3 is CASSLEGQGYETQYF. For the CDR3, the DNA is TGCGCCAGCAGCTTGGAAGGACAGGGATACGAGACCCAGTACTTC.

This clone occurred a few times. The rearrangement uses TRBV10-1 and TRBJ2-2, with 13 bases identical to TRBD2. Germline CDR1 WNHNN, CDR2 SYGVQD (reference sequence). CDR3 size: 16 residues. V lost 6 bases, J lost 6 bases, and 7 bases stayed unmatched. CDR3 nucleotide sequence: TGCGCCAGCAGCGCCCCGGGACTAGCGGGGCCCGGGGAGCTGTTTTTT. This translates into CASSAPGLAGPGELFF.

V usage is TRBV4-1 and J usage is TRBJ2-1, with D perhaps assigned TRBD1 or TRBD2 (7 bases each). The germline V gene has CDR1 MGHRA and CDR2 YSYEKL. The length of the CDR3 is 15 residues. The V end lost 0 bases, the J end lost 9 bases, and 15 bases lay between the germline ends. CDR3: CASSQEGRGLFEQFF. The CDR3 region has the DNA TGCGCCAGCAGCCAAGAGGGGAGGGGGCTATTTGAGCAGTTCTTC.

This clone turned up a few times. V and J are TRBV2 and TRBJ1-2, with 7 bases identical to TRBD1. This CDR3 region has 15 residues. Germline assignment: CDR1 SNHLY and CDR2 FYNNEI. Germline trimming cut 7 bases from V and 6 bases from J; bases unmatched to any gene: 14. The CDR3 DNA reads as TGTGCCAGCAAGATTAGAGGGGCAGGGGGGAATGGCTACACCTTC. Its translation: CASKIRGAGGNGYTF.

The chain recombines TRBV15 with TRBJ2-2; 9 bases are shared with TRBD1. The CDR3 has 16 residues. The junction had 6 bases not matched to a gene; V was cut back by 3 bases and J by 4 bases. CDR1 is LNHNV and CDR2 is YYDKDF in the germline V gene (reference sequence). The CDR3 protein is CATSRNRGRSTGELFF. CDR3 sequence (DNA): TGTGCCACCAGCAGGAACAGGGGGCGAAGCACCGGGGAGCTGTTTTTT.

The chain couples TRBV19 to TRBJ2-7, with D uncertain. Between the trimmed V and J ends, which lost 6 bases and 2 bases, there was a span of 5 bases. Germline V gene sequence: CDR1 LNHDA, CDR2 SQIVND (reference sequence). This CDR3 contains 11 residues. The CDR3, as DNA: TGTGCCAGTAGGGGCGCCTACGAGCAGTACTTC. Translating it yields CASRGAYEQYF.

The chain carries TRBV18 and TRBJ2-1; D ambiguous. The CDR3 sequence is 15 residues long. The V end lost 5 bases, the J end lost 4 bases, and 15 bases lay between the germline ends. The V gene's germline CDR1 is KGHSH and CDR2 LQKENI. CDR3 sequence reads: CASSSVRREYNEQFF. The DNA of the CDR3 is TGTGCCAGCTCATCGGTTCGACGAGAATACAATGAGCAGTTCTTC.

The V and J genes are TRBV5-1 and TRBJ1-5, with D uncertain. This CDR3 spans 14 amino acids. Germline-derived CDR1 and CDR2 are SGHRS and YFSETQ. Trimming left V 1 base short and J 2 bases short, with 7 bases between. This CDR3 is CASSLSFGNQPQHF. CDR3 sequence (DNA): TGCGCCAGCAGCTTGTCATTCGGCAATCAGCCCCAGCATTTT.

The V and J genes are TRBV29-1 and TRBJ1-5; weak D call: TRBD1 (5 bases). V dropped 5 bases and J dropped 2 bases, with 10 bases sitting between them. The CDR3 spans 13 residues. Germline V gives CDR1 SQVTM, CDR2 ANQGSEA. The CDR3 DNA follows: TGCAGCGTTCAGGGATTTGGCAATCAGCCCCAGCATTTT. Protein sequence: CSVQGFGNQPQHF.

The rearrangement uses TRBV28 and TRBJ2-1; no clear D. Germline loops: CDR1 MDHEN, CDR2 SYDVKM. This CDR3 has 11 residues. The V gene lost 4 bases and the J gene lost 3 bases, with 1 base spanning the gap. The CDR3 nucleotides are TGTGCCAGCAGTTACTACAATGAGCAGTTCTTC. The encoded protein is CASSYYNEQFF.

Here the CDR3 DNA reads TGTGCCAGCAGCTTAGGTACCTGGGGACTGATAGCCTACGAGCAGTACTTC. It encodes CASSLGTWGLIAYEQYF. The chain carries TRBV7-8 and TRBJ2-7, with a possible D match to TRBD2 (6 bases). Germline loops: CDR1 SGHVS, CDR2 FQNEAQ. Trimming took off 1 base at V and 2 bases at J, with 18 bases between the two ends. The CDR3 is 17 amino acids.

The CDR3 sequence is CASSEALTGRYEQYF. In DNA form, the CDR3 reads TGTGCCAGCAGTGAAGCGCTTACAGGGAGGTACGAGCAGTACTTC. V usage is TRBV2 and J usage is TRBJ2-7; D possibly matches TRBD1 or TRBD2 (6 bases each). V dropped 0 bases and J dropped 4 bases, with 13 bases sitting between them. CDR1 is SNHLY, CDR2 FYNNEI, per germline. The CDR3 loop spans 15 amino acids.